The entry that follows covers one T cell receptor (beta chain) sequence. These data originate in a study of T cell changes during pregnancy in multiple sclerosis. The CDR3 loop spans 13 amino acids. Germline-derived CDR1 and CDR2 are SGHNT and YYREEE (reference sequence). The V gene lost 0 bases and the J gene lost 7 bases, with 10 bases spanning the gap. Repertoires were generated with immunoSEQ multiplex PCR, while TCRdb's copy carries only in-frame clones and drops some. The table has over 100,000 clones, around nine tenths seen once. Sequences were derived from peripheral blood, sampled in the third trimester of pregnancy. The sequence was collected from a female donor with multiple sclerosis, enrolled in a pregnancy study. The chain combines TRBV5-4 with TRBJ1-2; no definite D call. The CDR3 here is CASSLDSKAGYTF. The DNA of the CDR3 is TGTGCCAGCAGCTTGGACAGTAAGGCTGGCTACACCTTC.